This entry is about one T cell receptor beta chain. Its matching antigen is unknown. These data are taken from a study of identical twins. Points from the study as a whole: Surplus twin overlap in beta out-of-frame sequences was less pronounced. Twin-shared out-of-frame alpha sequences showed excess low generation probability.

A universal primer site was added by template switching, and unique molecular identifiers were carried by the cDNA. TCRdb re-analysed the 5' RACE reads in MiXCR, keeping a single row per CDR3 protein. The sample includes roughly 710,000 distinct CDR3 sequences, 5.5% to 7.5% of them seen just once. Germline V CDR1 and CDR2: KGHSH, LQKENI. This CDR3 has 13 amino acids. V was clipped by 6 bases and J by 10 bases, with 18 bases between them. The sequencing input was naive T cells sorted from blood. This chain joins TRBV18 and TRBJ1-1, with D tentatively TRBD1 (5 bases). This receptor was obtained from a man younger than 35 in good health. CDR3 DNA sequence: TGTGCCAGCTCCCCGGAACAGGCTGGGCCAGCTTTCTTT. Translated, it gives CASSPEQAGPAFF. Using reference TRBV18 and TRBJ1-1 for the parts outside the CDR3, the full variable domain is NAGVMQNPRHLVRRRGQEARLRCSPMKGHSHVYWYRQLPEEGLKFMVYLQKENIIDESGMPKERFSAEFPKEGPSILRIQQVVRGDSAAYFCASSPEQAGPAFFGQGTRLTVV.